This T cell receptor (beta chain) was documented in a study of response to subunit inactivated influenza vaccine (dated by TCRdb to 2016 to 2019). Study-wide context: To follow how T cells responded to a trivalent subunit inactivated influenza vaccine, the researchers relied on deep quantitative profiling of the T cell receptor repertoire.

The CDR1 and CDR2 encoded by the germline V gene (reference sequence) are SEHNR and FQNEAQ. At the junction V is shortened by 1 base and J by 2 bases, with 10 bases in between. From the cysteine up to the phenylalanine, the CDR3 has a length of 15 residues. Of the read, only the CDR3 DNA is kept; its 45 bases are in frame from base 1. This clonotype has a handful of counts. It lacks a known antigen. No much larger clonotype is one base removed from it; base qualities were not supplied. The library was obtained by RT-PCR. Sequenced using an Illumina HiSeq 2500. Using fastp trimming at Q25 and MiXCR clonotype assembly, TCRdb reanalyzed the public sequencing data and kept in-frame beta chains. Each CDR3 protein appears once, grouped with its most common genes and DNA. The sample contains 500,000 to 600,000 distinct CDR3 sequences, 16% of them found a single time. In total, the top ten clones hold approximately 3% of the sample.

What the work shows at the level of the full study, not this receptor alone: The authors proposed that each seasonal influenza vaccination may bring in only a limited number of new T cells.

The source of this sequence is a man between 50 and 75 years old who received an inactivated influenza vaccine. Donor details come from another sample of the same person, matched by shared clones. Sequenced material: CD4+ T cells sorted from PBMCs, taken less than 30 months after vaccination. The chain was built from TRBV7-9 and TRBJ2-3, with the D gene too uncertain to name. The nucleotide sequence reads TGTGCCAGCAGCTTAGGAGGCAGCTACACAGATACGCAGTATTTT. It is translated as CASSLGGSYTDTQYF.